These 30 T cell receptor beta chains were all obtained from the same sample, sequenced in a study of T cells in Graves' hyperthyroidism and ophthalmopathy. RNA transcripts served as the template for amplifying TCR beta CDR3 regions. HTBI primers were the set used in a first-round RT-PCR of the TCR CDR3. TCRdb independently ran MiXCR on the multiplex PCR reads; one entry per CDR3 protein. The profile covers 92,000 or so distinct CDR3 sequences, with about 51% appearing a single time and 25% to 30% taken by the ten largest. The sample consisted of blood. The receptors were sampled from a woman in her forties with Graves' hyperthyroidism.

There are many counts of this clonotype. This chain connects TRBV7-2 to TRBJ1-1, with D unresolved. The CDR3 has 14 amino acids. The V gene lost 2 bases and the J gene lost 1 base, with 8 bases spanning the gap. The germline gives CDR1 SGHTA, CDR2 FQGNSA. The CDR3 DNA follows: TGTGCCAGCAGCTTATCACAAACGAACACTGAAGCTTTCTTT. It encodes CASSLSQTNTEAFF.

The chain is built from TRBV29-1 and TRBJ2-5; D possibly corresponds to TRBD1 (9 bases). V lost 4 bases and J 5 bases, leaving 20 bases between the germline ends. In germline, CDR1 is SQVTM, CDR2 ANQGSEA. This CDR3 is built from 15 residues. CDR3 sequence: CSVAGRGQGRETQYF. Here the CDR3 DNA reads TGCAGCGTTGCCGGGAGGGGACAGGGTCGGGAGACCCAGTACTTC.

The chain joins TRBV9 to TRBJ1-5, with TRBD1 as a possible D gene (5 bases). The CDR3 is 14 amino acids. With 2 bases removed from V and 10 bases from J, the gap between germline ends came to 16 bases. CDR1 and CDR2 (germline): SGDLS, YYNGEE. The CDR3 reads CASSVDSSEGPQHF. The CDR3, as DNA: TGTGCCAGCAGCGTTGACAGTTCCGAGGGTCCCCAGCATTTT.

This chain uses TRBV7-3 with TRBJ2-3; possible D gene TRBD2, 5 bases. V shed 0 bases and J shed 4 bases, with 8 bases lying between them. Per the germline V gene, CDR1 is SGHTA and CDR2 is FQGTGA. This CDR3 has 14 amino acids. CDR3 DNA sequence: TGTGCCAGCAGCTTAACCTCTAGCTCAGATACGCAGTATTTT. It translates to CASSLTSSSDTQYF.

V gene TRBV20-1 combines with J gene TRBJ2-7; 9 bases are shared with TRBD1. There are 16 residues in the CDR3. The ends lost 3 bases at V and 2 bases at J; junction bases unmatched: 11. Germline assignment: CDR1 DFQATT and CDR2 SNEGSKA (reference sequence). CDR3: CSARGGRDRVAYEQYF. CDR3 nucleotide sequence: TGCAGTGCTAGGGGGGGTCGGGACAGGGTTGCCTACGAGCAGTACTTC.

Turning to this clonotype: At one of its ends the junction is not consistent with the germline gene, which may arise from a read error. The chain joins TRBV2 to TRBJ1-5; 7 bases are shared with TRBD1. The CDR3 extends over 15 amino acids. The germline gives CDR1 SNHLY, CDR2 FYNNEI. Written as DNA, the CDR3 is TGTGCCACCAGTGATTCAGGGGGTGGTGGAGAGACCCAGCATTTT. As protein: CATSDSGGGGETQHF. The whole variable domain, filled in from reference TRBV2 and TRBJ1-5, reads EPEVTQTPSHQVTQMGQEVILRCVPISNHLYFYWYRQILGQKVEFLVSFYNNEISEKSEIFDDQFSVERPDGSNFTLKIRSTKLEDSAMYFCATSDSGGGGETQHFGDGTRLSIL.

The J gene is TRBJ2-7, the V gene TRBV10-3; D remains ambiguous. Germline CDR1 and CDR2: ENHRY and SYGVKD. The V end lost 10 bases, the J end lost 6 bases, and 34 bases lay between the germline ends. This CDR3 contains 18 residues. In DNA, the CDR3 is TGTGCCACCGGCCCCGTCGGTGGGAAAGAGACCCAGTACATCGAGCAGTACTTC. It specifies CATGPVGGKETQYIEQYF.

This clonotype showed up many times. The J gene is TRBJ1-2, the V gene TRBV7-9; TRBD1 is a possible D gene (6 bases). Germline loops: CDR1 SEHNR, CDR2 FQNEAQ (reference sequence). V was clipped by 3 bases and J by 3 bases, with 14 bases between them. The CDR3 runs 15 residues. The CDR3 sequence is CASSFSWTVHYGYTF. CDR3 bases: TGTGCCAGCAGCTTTTCCTGGACAGTTCACTATGGCTACACCTTC.

V is TRBV7-2 and J is TRBJ1-3; tentatively, D is TRBD1 (6 bases). Trimming cost V 2 bases and J 4 bases, with 15 bases left between them. The CDR3 totals 16 residues. Germline assignment: CDR1 SGHTA and CDR2 FQGNSA. This CDR3 is CASSLSWDNEGNTIYF. The DNA for the CDR3 is TGTGCCAGCAGCTTATCCTGGGACAACGAGGGAAACACCATATATTTT.

This clonotype occurred a few times. The chain carries TRBV15 and TRBJ2-6; the D is unclear. The CDR3 has 16 amino acids. CDR1 is LNHNV and CDR2 is YYDKDF in the germline V gene (reference sequence). V was trimmed by 0 bases and J by 1 base, leaving 7 bases between them. CDR3 DNA sequence: TGTGCCACCAGCAGAGATTCGGCGTCTGGGGCCAACGTCCTGACTTTC. Encoded protein: CATSRDSASGANVLTF.

V and J are TRBV7-8 and TRBJ2-7; D is perhaps TRBD2 (5 bases). Germline lookup yields CDR1 SGHVS and CDR2 FQNEAQ. The CDR3 is 16 amino acids. The V end lost 5 bases, the J end lost 1 base, and 18 bases lay between the germline ends. CDR3 coding DNA: TGTGCCAGCAGCCCCTTTCCGAGGGTCTTATCCTACGAGCAGTACTTC. Translation: CASSPFPRVLSYEQYF.

This clonotype was detected many times. The chain has TRBV25-1 and TRBJ1-1; weak D call: TRBD1 (5 bases). This CDR3 contains 13 residues. Looked up from germline, CDR1 is MGHDK and CDR2 is SYGVNS. V was trimmed by 10 bases and J by 0 bases, leaving 12 bases between them. As DNA, the CDR3 is TGTGCCACCCAGACAGAACTGAACACTGAAGCTTTCTTT. It specifies CATQTELNTEAFF.

Regarding this clonotype: As the CDR3 is not closed by the conserved phenylalanine or tryptophan, this likely results from a read error. The DNA is omitted, as the CDR3 cannot be located on it reliably, and the CDR3 follows TCRdb's listing. V and J are TRBV20-1 and TRBJ2-5; TRBD2 is the table's D call, not checked against the DNA. Per the germline V gene, CDR1 is DFQATT and CDR2 is SNEGSKA (reference sequence). With termini counted, the CDR3 has 11 amino acids. CDR3 protein: CSASKGGGRPY.

At least ten counts were recorded for this clonotype. The J gene is TRBJ2-7, the V gene TRBV7-9, with 7 nucleotides matching TRBD1. From germline, CDR1 is SEHNR and CDR2 FQNEAQ (reference sequence). The CDR3 is 16 residues long. Unmatched junction bases numbered 12, after V lost 5 bases and J lost 2 bases. The chain's CDR3 is CASSPKGQPYPYEQYF. The DNA for the CDR3 is TGTGCCAGCAGCCCCAAGGGACAGCCTTACCCCTACGAGCAGTACTTC.

This clonotype showed up many times. This chain's CDR3 is CASSIYDRGQTGELFF. CDR3 bases: TGTGCCAGCAGCATCTACGACAGGGGTCAGACCGGGGAGCTGTTTTTT. The rearrangement joins TRBV7-6 to TRBJ2-2, with 8 bases fitting TRBD1. CDR1 is SGHVS and CDR2 is FNYEAQ in the germline V gene. The CDR3 consists of 16 residues. Trimming removed 5 bases from V and 5 bases from J; junction bases left unmatched: 10.

The gene calls are TRBV20-1 and TRBJ1-1, with D perhaps matching TRBD1 (6 bases). CDR3 length equals 13 residues. The germline V gene has CDR1 DFQATT and CDR2 SNEGSKA (reference sequence). V was trimmed by 3 bases and J by 1 base, leaving 9 bases between them. The CDR3 bases are TGCAGTGCTAGTGGACAGTCGAACACTGAAGCTTTCTTT. Translating it yields CSASGQSNTEAFF.

A word on this clonotype: A much larger clone lies one base from this, so it may be a read error. The rearrangement uses TRBV7-2 and TRBJ1-5; 12 nucleotides align to TRBD1. There are 15 residues in the CDR3. The germline V gene has CDR1 SGHTA and CDR2 FQGNSA. V dropped 5 bases and J dropped 4; count of bases not matched to a gene: 3. The CDR3 DNA reads as TGTGCCAGCAGCACGGGACAGGGGGCGAATCAGCCCCAGCATTTT. This gives the protein CASSTGQGANQPQHF.

The rearrangement links TRBV2 to TRBJ2-1; D unclear. Germline V gene sequence: CDR1 SNHLY, CDR2 FYNNEI. The CDR3 contains 12 residues. The V end was cut by 8 bases, the J end by 7 bases, with 12 bases between. The CDR3 DNA is TGTGCCAGCGGTGTTCGGGTTAATGAGCAGTTCTTC. This gives the protein CASGVRVNEQFF.

V usage is TRBV11-2 and J usage is TRBJ2-5; 11 positions match TRBD2. Per the germline V gene, CDR1 is SGHAT and CDR2 is FQNNGV. The length of the CDR3 is 15 residues. Losses at the gene ends were 5 bases for V and 4 bases for J; bases not matched to a gene: 6. The chain's CDR3 is CASSQGGLAGETQYF. CDR3 nucleotides: TGTGCCAGCAGCCAGGGCGGACTAGCGGGAGAGACCCAGTACTTC. The variable domain in full, with the rest retrieved from reference TRBV11-2 and TRBJ2-5, is EAGVAQSPRYKIIEKRQSVAFWCNPISGHATLYWYQQILGQGPKLLIQFQNNGVVDDSQLPKDRFSAERLKGVDSTLKIQPAKLEDSAVYLCASSQGGLAGETQYFGPGTRLLVL.

This clonotype has ten or more counts. J is TRBJ1-3 and V is TRBV20-1; D might be TRBD1 (6 bases). V was cut by 6 bases and J by 0 bases, with 15 bases left in between. Germline CDR1 and CDR2: DFQATT and SNEGSKA (reference sequence). The CDR3 is 15 residues long. The CDR3 here is CSATAGVGSGNTIYF. For the CDR3, the DNA is TGCAGTGCAACAGCAGGGGTAGGCTCTGGAAACACCATATATTTT.

In the case of this clonotype: A read error may explain this, as a much larger clone is one base away. The chain joins TRBV4-1 to TRBJ2-7; 10 bases are shared with TRBD2. This CDR3 has 14 amino acids. J lost 4 bases, V lost 7 bases, and 7 bases had no gene match. The germline CDR1 and CDR2 sequences are MGHRA and YSYEKL. In nucleotides, the CDR3 is TGCGCCAGCAACCGTACTAGCGGGATTTACGAGCAGTACTTC. This translates into CASNRTSGIYEQYF.

This clonotype showed up many times. The chain employs TRBV7-3 and TRBJ2-3; possibly TRBD2 for D (5 bases). Germline loops: CDR1 SGHTA, CDR2 FQGTGA. Trimming stripped 5 bases from V and 0 bases from J, with 15 bases between. This CDR3 contains 16 residues. The CDR3 nucleotides read TGTGCCAGCAGCCCCCGCGGGCGGGTTAGCACAGATACGCAGTATTTT. Amino acids: CASSPRGRVSTDTQYF.

This chain connects TRBV11-2 to TRBJ1-2; TRBD1 is a possible D gene (5 bases). Germline V CDR1 and CDR2: SGHAT, FQNNGV. The CDR3 is made up of 13 amino acids. The germline V and J ends were trimmed by 6 bases and 2 bases, with 10 bases remaining between them. The CDR3 nucleotides are TGTGCCAGCAGGTCGACAGAGAACTATGGCTACACCTTC. Its protein is CASRSTENYGYTF.

The V gene is TRBV29-1, the J gene TRBJ1-3; D remains ambiguous. V was pared by 3 bases and J by 4 bases, with 7 bases between. The CDR3 is 12 amino acids. Germline V lookup: CDR1 SQVTM, CDR2 ANQGSEA. The CDR3 spells CSVDPSGNTIYF. For the CDR3, the DNA is TGCAGCGTTGACCCTAGCGGAAACACCATATATTTT.

To note about this clonotype: A read error may be the cause here, since a much bigger clone is one base away. The V gene is TRBV7-3, the J gene TRBJ1-1; 8 bases fit TRBD1. CDR1 is SGHTA, CDR2 FQGTGA, per germline. The CDR3 runs 11 residues. CDR3 DNA: TGTGCCAGCAGTTCGGACAGGGTGGCTTCCTTT. This translates into CASSSDRVASF.

V is TRBV7-9 and J is TRBJ1-5, with TRBD1 matching 8 bases. Germline CDR1 and CDR2: SEHNR and FQNEAQ (reference sequence). This CDR3 spans 14 amino acids. Trimming took 6 bases from V and 6 from J; bases not matched to a gene: 7. This chain's CDR3 is CASRRQGSSQPQHF. The CDR3, as DNA: TGTGCCAGCAGAAGACAGGGGTCAAGTCAGCCCCAGCATTTT.

This clonotype has more than one count but fewer than ten. This chain's CDR3 is CASSGNAYEQYF. CDR3 DNA sequence: TGTGCCAGCAGCGGGAACGCCTACGAGCAGTACTTC. The V and J genes are TRBV7-2 and TRBJ2-7; D gene uncertain. This CDR3 has 12 residues. Germline V lookup: CDR1 SGHTA, CDR2 FQGNSA. The germline V and J ends were trimmed by 5 bases and 2 bases, with 7 bases remaining between them.

The V gene is TRBV20-1, the J gene TRBJ2-5; the match to TRBD1 covers 8 bases. The CDR3 extends over 12 amino acids. The germline gives CDR1 DFQATT, CDR2 SNEGSKA (reference sequence). Germline trimming cut 5 bases from V and 5 bases from J; bases unmatched to any gene: 4. The chain's CDR3 is CSAQGAGETQYF. DNA for the CDR3: TGCAGTGCTCAGGGGGCTGGGGAGACCCAGTACTTC.

This clonotype was detected many times. The chain is built from TRBV7-2 and TRBJ2-7; 8 bases line up with TRBD2. Germline loops: CDR1 SGHTA, CDR2 FQGNSA. This CDR3 spans 13 amino acids. The junction had 4 bases not matched to a gene; V was cut back by 6 bases and J by 3 bases. CDR3 protein: CASSSAGGYEQYF. CDR3 bases: TGTGCCAGCAGTTCTGCGGGAGGCTACGAGCAGTACTTC.

This clonotype has more than one count but fewer than ten. The chain is built from TRBV29-1 and TRBJ2-7; 8 bases fit TRBD2. The CDR3 contains 13 residues. Trimming removed 5 bases from V and 0 bases from J; junction bases left unmatched: 3. Germline lookup yields CDR1 SQVTM and CDR2 ANQGSEA. CDR3 region: CSVTGTSSYEQYF. In DNA form, the CDR3 reads TGCAGCGTTACCGGGACTAGCTCCTACGAGCAGTACTTC.